This TCR beta chain was recovered during a study of vaccination effects on CD4 cells after COVID-19. Turning to the study itself: Participants were vaccinated with two doses of either the BNT162b2 or mRNA-1273 vaccine. Whole-study results and caveats: Both infection-induced and vaccine-induced clones contracted markedly at late post-vaccination timepoints.

The CDR3 contains 14 residues. The V end lost 4 bases, the J end lost 5 bases, and 14 bases lay between the germline ends. The germline V gene encodes CDR1 MGHDK and CDR2 SYGVNS. With respect to this clone: The target antigen is unknown.

Before sequencing, viral peptide pools were used by the ViraFEST assay to expand antigen-specific CD4+ T cells. It was after roughly 11 days of culture that CD4+ T cells were isolated. Neither prior SARS-CoV-2 infection nor positive nucleocapsid antibodies were present in the vaccine recipients. Wells of around 2 million PBMC each were grown with around 10 IU/ml IL-2 and about 10 ug/ml peptides. Profiled with immunoSEQ multiplex PCR; TCRdb holds only in-frame clones, not every one. The repertoire holds about 41,000 clones, with over 60% as singletons. The sequence derives from a human donor who received a COVID-19 vaccine. The J gene is TRBJ2-5, the V gene TRBV25-1, with D possibly being TRBD1 (6 bases). The sequencing used CD4+ T cells from PBMCs cultured with HCoV-NL63 spike peptides, collected before COVID-19 vaccination. The CDR3 protein is CASSGAGALETQYF. The CDR3 nucleotides are TGTGCCAGCAGTGGAGCAGGGGCATTGGAGACCCAGTACTTC.